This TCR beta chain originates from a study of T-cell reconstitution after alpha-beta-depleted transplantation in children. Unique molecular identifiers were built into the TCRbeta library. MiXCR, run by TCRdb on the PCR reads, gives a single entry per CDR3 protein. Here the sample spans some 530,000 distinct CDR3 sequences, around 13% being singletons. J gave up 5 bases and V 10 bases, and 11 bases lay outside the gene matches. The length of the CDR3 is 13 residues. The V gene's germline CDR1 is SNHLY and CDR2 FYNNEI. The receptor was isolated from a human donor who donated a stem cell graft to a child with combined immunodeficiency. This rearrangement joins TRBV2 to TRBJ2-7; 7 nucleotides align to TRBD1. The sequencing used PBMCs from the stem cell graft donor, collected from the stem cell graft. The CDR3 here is CATETGLGDEQYF. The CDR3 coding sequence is TGTGCCACTGAGACAGGGTTGGGCGACGAGCAGTACTTC.